This T cell receptor beta chain was profiled in a study of PD-1 blockade in classical Hodgkin lymphoma. Points on this clone: Its antigen is not known.

Notes on the study in general: Any patient who commenced nivolumab under 1 year after ASCT was excluded. CD4+ TCR diversity climbed significantly by C4D1, unlike CD8+ TCR diversity. According to reports, newly diagnosed patients had lower baseline TCR diversity than healthy donors, and relapsed/refractory patients had lower baseline TCR diversity still.

Every patient relapsed after autologous stem cell transplantation, and brentuximab vedotin exposure varied. PBMCs, once thawed, yielded CD8+ T cells isolated by magnetic negative selection. Produced via immunoSEQ multiplex PCR; TCRdb's table is partial and in-frame only. The sample consists of around 6,000 clones, around half of them appearing once. From germline, CDR1 is SGHNT and CDR2 YYREEE (reference sequence). V was clipped by 0 bases and J by 3 bases, with 9 bases between them. The CDR3 spans 15 residues. The chain uses TRBV5-4 and TRBJ2-2; no clear D. This TCR derives from a human donor with classical Hodgkin lymphoma. Sequenced material: CD8+ T cells from blood, taken at baseline. The CDR3 sequence: CASSLVHADTGELFF. The CDR3 DNA is TGTGCCAGCAGCTTGGTACACGCCGACACCGGGGAGCTGTTTTTT.